These T cell receptor beta chains were read from a single sample in a study of T cell repertoires in cytomegalovirus infection. TCRdb used MiXCR to reprocess the reads, holding one entry per CDR3 protein. The sample lists roughly 180,000 distinct CDR3 sequences; roughly 28% were seen once. Sequenced sample: PBMCs. Receptors were obtained from a human donor in good health (CMV status not recorded). Some clones in this sample may be carry-over from other donors' samples. Each CDR3 is given with its conserved first and last residue. D genes are given only for firm matches. Clone sizes are given selectively: once, few, many, or a class where the clone is expanded.

d_call clone_size j_call v_call cdr3_nt cdr3_aa
TRBD1 NA TRBJ1-2 TRBV25-1 TGTGCCAGCAGTGTGACAGGGACTAACTATGGCTACACCTTC CASSVTGTNYGYTF
NA NA TRBJ2-1 TRBV7-2 TGTGCCAGCAGCCGGGACGGCGTAAATGAGCAGTTCTTC CASSRDGVNEQFF
NA NA TRBJ1-5 TRBV4-3 TGCGCCAGCAGCCAAGATCGGGGTTCGCGTCAGCCCCAGCATTTT CASSQDRGSRQPQHF
TRBD1 many TRBJ2-2 TRBV7-2 TGTGCCAGCAGCTTAGAGGGGGCAGACACCGGGGAGCTGTTTTTT CASSLEGADTGELFF
NA few TRBJ1-5 TRBV28 TGTGCCAGCAGTCCCACCGAGGGGACACAAAATCAGCCCCAGCATTTT CASSPTEGTQNQPQHF
NA NA TRBJ1-4 TRBV12-5 TGTGCTAGTGGCCCCGCGTCCAGATATGAAAAACTGTTTTTT CASGPASRYEKLFF
NA NA TRBJ1-4 TRBV12-3/TRBV12-4 TGTGCCAGCAGACCAGGGTCTTCTAATGAAAAACTGTTTTTT CASRPGSSNEKLFF
TRBD2 NA TRBJ2-5 TRBV6-5 TGTGCCAGCAGTCCTATTACGGGACTAGCGGGGTCCCAAGAGACCCAGTACTTC CASSPITGLAGSQETQYF
NA NA TRBJ2-4 TRBV20-1 TGCAGTGCTAGGTTTCACGACTCCAACATTCAGTACTTC CSARFHDSNIQYF
TRBD2 NA TRBJ2-2 TRBV7-2 TGTGCCAGCAGTTATAGCGGGGGGGCCTCCGGGGAGCTGTTTTTT CASSYSGGASGELFF
NA NA TRBJ1-2 TRBV6-5 TGTGCCAGCAGTTACTCGGCAGCTAACTATGGCTACACCTTC CASSYSAANYGYTF
TRBD1 once TRBJ1-1 TRBV7-9 TGTGCCAGCAGCTCGGGCCGGACAGGGGGGCCCTCTGAAGCTTTCTTT CASSSGRTGGPSEAFF
TRBD1 NA TRBJ1-1 TRBV12-3/TRBV12-4 TGTGCCAGCAGCCTGGACAGGGTGGAAACTGAAGCTTTCTTT CASSLDRVETEAFF
TRBD2 NA TRBJ2-3 TRBV20-1 TGCAGTGCGGGGGGGGCAGATACGCAGTATTTT CSAGGADTQYF
NA NA TRBJ1-6 TRBV19 TGTGCCAGTAGTATTGACGCAGGGCGGTGGTCACCCCTCCACTTT CASSIDAGRWSPLHF
NA NA TRBJ1-1 TRBV5-6 TGTGCCAGCAGCTTGGGGGTCTCTCTATTGAACACTGAAGCTTTCTTT CASSLGVSLLNTEAFF